The subject of this entry is one T cell receptor beta chain. This sample was included in a study of shared T cell receptors in the human thymus. Here immunoSEQ multiplex PCR was the method, and the copy in TCRdb shows in-frame clones only, minus some. The sample lists some 700,000 clones, 80% to 90% occurring once. This CDR3 region has 16 residues. The germline V gene has CDR1 SGDLS and CDR2 YYNGEE. Trimming shortened V by 0 bases and J by 3 bases, and 10 bases separated the two germline ends. This same sample was also taken into another study, of human thymus T cells.

The sample was thymocytes. The sequence derives from a girl less than two years old with a congenital heart defect. The chain is built from TRBV9 and TRBJ1-6, with D maybe TRBD1 (6 bases). This chain's CDR3 is CASSVAMDSYNSPLHF. The CDR3 coding sequence is TGTGCCAGCAGCGTAGCGATGGACAGCTATAATTCACCCCTCCACTTT.